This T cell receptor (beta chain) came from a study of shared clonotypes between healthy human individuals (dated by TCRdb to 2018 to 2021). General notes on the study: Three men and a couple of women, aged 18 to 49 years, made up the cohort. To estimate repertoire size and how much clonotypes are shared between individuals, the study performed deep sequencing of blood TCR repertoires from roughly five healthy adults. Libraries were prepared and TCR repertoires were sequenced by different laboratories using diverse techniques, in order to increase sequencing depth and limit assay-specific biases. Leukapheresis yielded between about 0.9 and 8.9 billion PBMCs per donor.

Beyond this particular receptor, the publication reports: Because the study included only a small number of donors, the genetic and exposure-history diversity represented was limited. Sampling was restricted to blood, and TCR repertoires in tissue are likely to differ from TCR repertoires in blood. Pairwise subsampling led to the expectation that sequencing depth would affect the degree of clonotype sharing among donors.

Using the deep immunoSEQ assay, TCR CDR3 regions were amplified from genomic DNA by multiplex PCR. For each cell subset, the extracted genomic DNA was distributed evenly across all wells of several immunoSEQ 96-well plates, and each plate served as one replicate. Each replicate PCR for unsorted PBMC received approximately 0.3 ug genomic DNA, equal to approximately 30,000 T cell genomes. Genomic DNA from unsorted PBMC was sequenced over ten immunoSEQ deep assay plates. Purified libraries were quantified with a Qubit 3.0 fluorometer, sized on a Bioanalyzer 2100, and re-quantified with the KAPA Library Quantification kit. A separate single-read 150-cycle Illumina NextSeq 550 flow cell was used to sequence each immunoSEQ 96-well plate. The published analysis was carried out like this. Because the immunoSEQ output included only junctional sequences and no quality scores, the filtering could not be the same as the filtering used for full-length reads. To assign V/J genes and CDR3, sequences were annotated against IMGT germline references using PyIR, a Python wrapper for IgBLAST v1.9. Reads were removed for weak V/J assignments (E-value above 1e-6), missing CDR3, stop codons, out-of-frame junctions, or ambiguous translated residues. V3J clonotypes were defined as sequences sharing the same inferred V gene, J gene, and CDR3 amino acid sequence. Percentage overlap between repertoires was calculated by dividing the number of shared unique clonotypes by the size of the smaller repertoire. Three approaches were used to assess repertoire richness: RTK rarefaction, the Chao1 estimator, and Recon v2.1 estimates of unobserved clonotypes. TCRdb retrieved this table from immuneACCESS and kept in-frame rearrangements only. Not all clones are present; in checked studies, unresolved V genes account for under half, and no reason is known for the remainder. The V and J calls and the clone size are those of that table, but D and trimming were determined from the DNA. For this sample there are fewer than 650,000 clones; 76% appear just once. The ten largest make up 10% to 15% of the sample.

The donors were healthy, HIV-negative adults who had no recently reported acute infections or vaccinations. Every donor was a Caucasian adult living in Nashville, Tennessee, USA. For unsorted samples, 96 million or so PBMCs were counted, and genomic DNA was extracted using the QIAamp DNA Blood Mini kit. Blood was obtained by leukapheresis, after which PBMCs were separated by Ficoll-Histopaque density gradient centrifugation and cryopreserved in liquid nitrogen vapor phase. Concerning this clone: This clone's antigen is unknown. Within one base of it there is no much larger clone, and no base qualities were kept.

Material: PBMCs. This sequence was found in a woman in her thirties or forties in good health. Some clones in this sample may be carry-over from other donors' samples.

The CDR3 here reads CASSIDFSTDTQYF. The DNA sequence is given as TGTGCCAGCAGTATTGACTTTAGCACAGATACGCAGTATTTT. The receptor chain draws on TRBV2 and TRBJ2-3, with the D gene too uncertain to name. The CDR3 holds 14 amino acids from the cysteine to the phenylalanine. Just the 42-base CDR3 DNA is kept, in frame starting at base 1. CDR1 SNHLY and CDR2 FYNNEI were looked up in the germline V gene. Deletion took 5 bases off V and 0 bases off J, with a span of 9 bases between the germline ends.